Listed below are T cell receptor beta chains from one sample, sequenced in a study of cytomegalovirus exposure and HLA in healthy donors. The data were produced by immunoSEQ multiplex PCR, yet TCRdb's version contains in-frame clones alone and is incomplete. The sample records 55,000 to 80,000 clones, around 93% being singletons. The sequenced sample was PBMCs. The receptors derive from a woman aged 18-29 years in good health and CMV-seropositive. Both conserved end residues are part of each CDR3. Fields, in order: V gene, CDR3 protein.

v_call: TRBV4-2; cdr3_aa: CASSLRDRGHTDTQYF
v_call: TRBV5-1; cdr3_aa: CASSPRLAGITYNEQFF
v_call: TRBV30; cdr3_aa: CAWSVAGTVPTEAFF
v_call: TRBV7-9; cdr3_aa: CASSLPGTGVGEQYF
v_call: TRBV30; cdr3_aa: CAWTRTSGNTGELFF
v_call: TRBV7-9; cdr3_aa: CASSPGTGSHEQYF
v_call: TRBV11-2; cdr3_aa: CASSDSEPGLVIGYEQFF
v_call: TRBV7-3; cdr3_aa: CASSLLHGTGELFF
v_call: TRBV5-4; cdr3_aa: CASSLDGSTIYF
v_call: TRBV7-8; cdr3_aa: CASSHIMGQGSLYNSPLHF
v_call: TRBV6-4; cdr3_aa: CASSPTGTSGYNEQFF
v_call: TRBV2; cdr3_aa: CASRPDRAEQYF
v_call: TRBV11-1; cdr3_aa: CASRPSGNEQFF
v_call: TRBV6-5; cdr3_aa: CASQGPRTRTEAFF
v_call: TRBV6-1; cdr3_aa: CASSEGGNTF
v_call: TRBV11-2; cdr3_aa: CASSLWTGRSGELFF
v_call: TRBV14; cdr3_aa: CASSQNDRYEKLFF
v_call: TRBV9; cdr3_aa: CASSVSPDSVDYEQYF
v_call: TRBV9; cdr3_aa: CASSPWGSGETQYF
v_call: TRBV9; cdr3_aa: CASSQTGVHTDTQYF
v_call: TRBV18; cdr3_aa: CASSPRASGRRVEQYF
v_call: TRBV27; cdr3_aa: CASSLMRNSNQPQHF
v_call: TRBV19; cdr3_aa: CATSTGTGGQPQHF
v_call: TRBV19; cdr3_aa: CASSMGQNYGYTF
v_call: TRBV5-1; cdr3_aa: CASSPGGSGQPQHF
v_call: TRBV28; cdr3_aa: CASRGTSGKRVDTQYF
v_call: TRBV7-9; cdr3_aa: CASSLASSGTAREQYF